This T cell receptor beta chain was profiled in a study of OX40 agonist ivuxolimab in advanced cancers. The repertoire was sequenced with immunoSEQ multiplex PCR; TCRdb's copy has only in-frame clones and lacks some. The data hold about 78,000 clones, with roughly 92% observed a single time. CDR1 is MNHEY and CDR2 is SVGAGI in the germline V gene. Between the trimmed V and J ends, which lost 0 bases and 5 bases, there was a span of 4 bases. The CDR3 consists of 13 residues. The J gene is TRBJ1-4, the V gene TRBV6-5; D not certain. The source is an adult with an advanced solid tumor such as melanoma, head and neck, liver or kidney cancer. Sample: CD4+ or CD8+ T cells sorted from blood, taken in a trial of the OX40 agonist ivuxolimab. In DNA form, the CDR3 reads TGTGCCAGCAGTTACTCGGGGAATGAAAAACTGTTTTTT. Translation gives CASSYSGNEKLFF.